Presented here are 14 T cell receptor beta chains from one specimen sequenced in a study of CD4 T cells in relation to SARS-CoV-2 and coronaviruses. The unexposed donors gave CD4+ T cells in about 2010-2019, prior to COVID-19. CD4+ T cells were isolated from the cells after around 10 days of culture. No antigen has been identified for these receptors. Sequenced by immunoSEQ multiplex PCR; TCRdb stores in-frame clones only, minus some. The sample lists 20,000 to 25,000 clones; roughly 76% were seen once. The sample consisted of CD4+ T cells from PBMCs, cultured in vitro. The receptors derive from a human donor in good health.

The J gene is TRBJ1-2, the V gene TRBV7-9, with D tentatively TRBD1 (6 bases). CDR1 and CDR2 (germline): SEHNR, FQNEAQ (reference sequence). V lost 5 bases and J lost 6, with 16 bases in between. CDR3 length: 14 residues. CDR3 coding DNA: TGTGCCAGCAGCAGAGAGGGGGGGGCGGATGGCTACACCTTC. This translates into CASSREGGADGYTF.

V is TRBV10-3 and J is TRBJ1-2; D is uncertain. V shed 10 bases and J shed 4 bases, with 10 bases lying between them. The germline gives CDR1 ENHRY, CDR2 SYGVKD. The CDR3 totals 11 residues. CDR3 region: CATGEGYGYTF. The CDR3 bases are TGTGCCACCGGGGAGGGCTATGGCTACACCTTC.

The chain is built from TRBV13 and TRBJ2-5, with D possibly being TRBD1 or TRBD2 (7 bases each). The V end was cut by 5 bases, the J end by 5 bases, with 12 bases between. The germline V gene has CDR1 PRHDT and CDR2 FYEKMQ (reference sequence). CDR3 length: 13 residues. CDR3 amino acids: CASSRQGGETQYF. CDR3 DNA sequence: TGTGCCAGCAGCCGACAGGGAGGGGAGACCCAGTACTTC.

The chain recombines TRBV19 with TRBJ1-1; maybe TRBD1 (5 bases). Germline-derived CDR1 and CDR2 are LNHDA and SQIVND (reference sequence). This CDR3 comprises 16 residues. Trimming stripped 3 bases from V and 0 bases from J, with 14 bases between. In DNA form, the CDR3 reads TGTGCCAGTAGTATCAGGAGGGGCACTGTGAACACTGAAGCTTTCTTT. Translated, it gives CASSIRRGTVNTEAFF.

The gene calls are TRBV2 and TRBJ1-1, with D hard to call. Germline loops: CDR1 SNHLY, CDR2 FYNNEI. Trimming took 4 bases from V and 6 from J, leaving 6 bases between them. The CDR3 consists of 11 residues. The CDR3 DNA follows: TGTGCCAGCAGTGTTGAGGCTGAAGCTTTCTTT. Protein: CASSVEAEAFF.

The chain joins TRBV11-2 to TRBJ2-7; either TRBD1 or TRBD2 may fit D (5 bases each). CDR1 and CDR2 (germline): SGHAT, FQNNGV. The CDR3 covers 17 residues. The germline V and J ends were trimmed by 2 bases and 1 base, with 18 bases remaining between them. In DNA, the CDR3 is TGTGCCAGCAGCTTAAGGGGCGGGCAGGGCCGGTCCTACGAGCAGTACTTC. Its translation is CASSLRGGQGRSYEQYF.

The V gene is TRBV14, the J gene TRBJ2-1, with D perhaps matching TRBD2 (5 bases). The CDR3 runs 15 residues. V shed 6 bases and J shed 0 bases, with 12 bases lying between them. Per germline, CDR1 SGHDN and CDR2 FVKESK. CDR3 protein: CASSRGLSSYNEQFF. The CDR3 nucleotides read TGTGCCAGCAGTCGCGGACTGAGCTCCTACAATGAGCAGTTCTTC.

In its sample, this clone was seen a few times. The rearrangement joins TRBV19 to TRBJ1-2, with a weak D call TRBD1 (5 bases). Trimming pared 5 bases from V and 5 bases from J, leaving 12 bases between. The CDR3 loop spans 13 amino acids. Per germline, CDR1 LNHDA and CDR2 SQIVND (reference sequence). The CDR3 loop reads CASSPRTSYGYTF. CDR3 nucleotides: TGTGCCAGTAGTCCCCGGACATCTTATGGCTACACCTTC.

Note on this clone: The sample carries other DNA sequences with the same CDR3. V gene TRBV11-2 combines with J gene TRBJ2-1, with D unresolved. Trimming stripped 1 base from V and 7 bases from J, with 5 bases between. The CDR3 loop spans 12 amino acids. From germline, CDR1 is SGHAT and CDR2 FQNNGV. In DNA form, the CDR3 reads TGTGCCAGCAGCTTAGTAGGGAATGAGCAGTTCTTC. It is translated as CASSLVGNEQFF.

The rearrangement joins TRBV12-5 to TRBJ1-1; D call uncertain. V was cut by 0 bases and J by 3 bases, with 14 bases left in between. From germline, CDR1 is LGHNT and CDR2 FRNRAP. The CDR3 spans 16 residues. CDR3 protein: CASGLVSGPSDTEAFF. The CDR3 DNA sequence: TGTGCTAGTGGTTTGGTAAGCGGGCCCTCGGACACTGAAGCTTTCTTT.

The chain joins TRBV2 to TRBJ2-5; D not certain. CDR1 SNHLY and CDR2 FYNNEI come from the germline V gene. The CDR3 runs 11 residues. Trimming took off 3 bases at V and 4 bases at J, with 3 bases between the two ends. CDR3 nucleotides: TGTGCCAGCAGTGATTCAGAGACCCAGTACTTC. Its protein is CASSDSETQYF.

This rearrangement joins TRBV18 to TRBJ1-1, with D hard to call. The CDR3 loop spans 14 amino acids. Trimming took off 2 bases at V and 4 bases at J, with 11 bases between the two ends. Germline V lookup: CDR1 KGHSH, CDR2 LQKENI. The CDR3 protein is CASSPKREGTEAFF. The CDR3 DNA is TGTGCCAGCTCACCAAAGCGGGAGGGCACTGAAGCTTTCTTT.

J is TRBJ1-5 and V is TRBV7-2; weak D call: TRBD1 (5 bases). The CDR3 consists of 13 residues. Germline-derived CDR1 and CDR2 are SGHTA and FQGNSA. V dropped 3 bases and J dropped 9 bases, with 12 bases sitting between them. The CDR3, as DNA: TGTGCCAGCAGCTTCCCGGACGGGGGGCCCCAGCATTTT. Its translation: CASSFPDGGPQHF.

The V gene is TRBV3-1 (or the pseudogene TRBV3-2), the J gene TRBJ2-5; TRBD1 agrees at 8 bases. The V segment lost 6 bases and the J segment 5 bases; nucleotides outside the gene matches: 14. The CDR3 loop spans 16 amino acids. Per the germline V gene, CDR1 is LGHDT and CDR2 is YNNKEL (reference sequence). The CDR3: CASSSDTGGSRETQYF. The CDR3 coding sequence is TGTGCCAGCAGTTCCGATACAGGGGGGTCGAGGGAGACCCAGTACTTC.